This T cell receptor (beta chain) is drawn from a study of blood T cell repertoires in COVID-19. Study background: PBMCs, B-cell-depleted T cells, or T cells provided the cDNA or gDNA that made up the material.

Source study methods: Amplified reference gene primers provided the basis for estimating nucleated cell counts. TCRdb's copy holds only in-frame clones and misses some; the assay was immunoSEQ multiplex PCR. V and J calls and clone size follow that table, whereas D and trimming were derived from the DNA. The data contain roughly 170,000 clones, roughly 70% of them singletons. The clonotype comes from a woman at least 80 years old with acute or convalescent COVID-19. The sample was peripheral blood.

The CDR3 region is CASSLNEGTRETQYF. The DNA for the CDR3 is TGTGCCAGCAGCCTCAATGAGGGCACGAGGGAGACCCAGTACTTC. This chain joins TRBV7-3 and TRBJ2-5; weak D call: TRBD2 (5 bases). The V gene lost 5 bases and the J gene lost 5 bases, with 18 bases spanning the gap. Germline V gene sequence: CDR1 SGHTA, CDR2 FQGTGA. CDR3 size: 15 residues.